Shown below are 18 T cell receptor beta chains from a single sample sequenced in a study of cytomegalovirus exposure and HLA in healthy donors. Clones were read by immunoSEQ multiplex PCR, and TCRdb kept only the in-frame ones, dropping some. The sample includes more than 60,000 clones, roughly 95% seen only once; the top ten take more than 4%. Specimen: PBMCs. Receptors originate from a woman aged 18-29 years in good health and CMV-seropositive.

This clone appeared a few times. CDR3 coding DNA: TGTGCCAGCAGTGAAGGTCCGGGACAGGGAGGAGAAAAACTGTTTTTT. Translated, it gives CASSEGPGQGGEKLFF. The rearrangement uses TRBV6-1 and TRBJ1-4, with TRBD1 matching over 9 bases. CDR1 is MNHNS, CDR2 SASEGT, per germline. With 1 base clipped from V and 8 bases from J, the junction kept 8 bases outside the gene matches. CDR3 size: 16 residues.

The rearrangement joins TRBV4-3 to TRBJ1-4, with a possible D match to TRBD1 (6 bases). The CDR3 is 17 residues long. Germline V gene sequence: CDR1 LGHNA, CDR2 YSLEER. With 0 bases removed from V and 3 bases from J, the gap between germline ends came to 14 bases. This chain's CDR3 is CASSQEPQGFPNEKLFF. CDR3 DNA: TGCGCCAGCAGCCAAGAACCCCAGGGGTTTCCTAATGAAAAACTGTTTTTT.

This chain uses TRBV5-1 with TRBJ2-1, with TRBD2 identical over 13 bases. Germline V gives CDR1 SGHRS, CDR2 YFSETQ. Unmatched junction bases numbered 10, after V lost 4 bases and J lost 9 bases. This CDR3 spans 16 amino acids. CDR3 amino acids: CASSAGTSGRGGEQFF. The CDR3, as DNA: TGCGCCAGCAGCGCCGGAACTAGCGGGAGGGGGGGTGAGCAGTTCTTC.

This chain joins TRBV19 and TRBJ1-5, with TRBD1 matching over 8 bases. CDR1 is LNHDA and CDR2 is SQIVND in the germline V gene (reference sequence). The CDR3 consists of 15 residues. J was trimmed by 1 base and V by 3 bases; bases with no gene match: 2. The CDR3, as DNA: TGTGCCAGTAGTATGGACAGGGTAAGCAATCAGCCCCAGCATTTT. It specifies CASSMDRVSNQPQHF. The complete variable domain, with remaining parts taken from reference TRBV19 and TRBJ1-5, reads DGGITQSPKYLFRKEGQNVTLSCEQNLNHDAMYWYRQDPGQGLRLIYYSQIVNDFQKGDIAEGYSVSREKKESFPLTVTSAQKNPTAFYLCASSMDRVSNQPQHFGDGTRLSIL.

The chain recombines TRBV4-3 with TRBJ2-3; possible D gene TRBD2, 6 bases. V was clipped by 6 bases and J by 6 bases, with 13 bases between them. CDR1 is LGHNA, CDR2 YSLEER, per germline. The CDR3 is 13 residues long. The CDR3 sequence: CASSDERADTQYF. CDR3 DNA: TGCGCCAGCAGTGACGAGCGGGCGGATACGCAGTATTTT.

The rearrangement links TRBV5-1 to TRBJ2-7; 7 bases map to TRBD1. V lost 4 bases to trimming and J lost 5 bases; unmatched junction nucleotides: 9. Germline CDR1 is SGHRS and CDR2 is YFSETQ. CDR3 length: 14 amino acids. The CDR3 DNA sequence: TGCGCCAGCAGCGCGACAGGGTGGGGGCACGAGCAGTACTTC. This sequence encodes CASSATGWGHEQYF.

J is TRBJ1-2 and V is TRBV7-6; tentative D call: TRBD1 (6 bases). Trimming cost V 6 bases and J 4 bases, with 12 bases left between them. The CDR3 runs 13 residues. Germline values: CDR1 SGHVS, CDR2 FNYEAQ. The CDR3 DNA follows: TGTGCCAGCAGTCAGACAGGTTCCTATGGCTACACCTTC. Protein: CASSQTGSYGYTF. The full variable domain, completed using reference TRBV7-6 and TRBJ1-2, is GAGVSQSPRYKVTKRGQDVALRCDPISGHVSLYWYRQALGQGPEFLTYFNYEAQQDKSGLPNDRFSAERPEGSISTLTIQRTEQRDSAMYRCASSQTGSYGYTFGSGTRLTVV.

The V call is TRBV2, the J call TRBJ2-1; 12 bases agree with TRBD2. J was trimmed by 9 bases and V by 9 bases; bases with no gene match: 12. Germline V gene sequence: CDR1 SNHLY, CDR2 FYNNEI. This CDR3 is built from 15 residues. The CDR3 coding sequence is TGTGCCAGTAACAGACTAGCGGGAGTCAAAGGTGAGCAGTTCTTC. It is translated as CASNRLAGVKGEQFF.

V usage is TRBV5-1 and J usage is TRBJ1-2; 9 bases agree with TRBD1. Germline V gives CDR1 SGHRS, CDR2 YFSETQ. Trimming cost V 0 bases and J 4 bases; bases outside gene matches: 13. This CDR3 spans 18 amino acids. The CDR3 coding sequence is TGCGCCAGCAGCTTGGGTCGAAAGGACAGGGGCCATCTCTATGGCTACACCTTC. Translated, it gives CASSLGRKDRGHLYGYTF.

CDR3 DNA sequence: TGTGCCAGCAGTTGGGACAGTCTCTACGAGCAGTACTTC. Translating gives CASSWDSLYEQYF. The chain uses TRBV28 and TRBJ2-7; 7 positions agree with TRBD1. Per the germline V gene, CDR1 is MDHEN and CDR2 is SYDVKM. This CDR3 is 13 amino acids long. V lost 4 bases, J lost 3 bases, and 3 bases stayed unmatched.

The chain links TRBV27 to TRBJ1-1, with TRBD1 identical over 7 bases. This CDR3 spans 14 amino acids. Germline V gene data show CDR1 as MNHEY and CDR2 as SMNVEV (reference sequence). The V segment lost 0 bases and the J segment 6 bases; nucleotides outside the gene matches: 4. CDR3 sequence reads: CASSLSYRGSEAFF. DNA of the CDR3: TGTGCCAGCAGTTTATCGTACAGGGGTTCTGAAGCTTTCTTT.

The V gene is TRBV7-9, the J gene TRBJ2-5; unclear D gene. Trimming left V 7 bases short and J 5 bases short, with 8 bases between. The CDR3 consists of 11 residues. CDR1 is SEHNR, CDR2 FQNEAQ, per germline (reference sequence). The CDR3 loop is CASTAGETQYF. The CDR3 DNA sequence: TGTGCCAGCACCGCCGGGGAGACCCAGTACTTC.

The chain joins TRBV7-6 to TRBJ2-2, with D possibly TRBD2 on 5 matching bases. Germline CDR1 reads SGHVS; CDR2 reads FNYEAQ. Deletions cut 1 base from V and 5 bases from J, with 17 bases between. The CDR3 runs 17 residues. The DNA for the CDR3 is TGTGCCAGCAGCTTAGAAGTGGCGAGGGTGAGGACCGGGGAGCTGTTTTTT. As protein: CASSLEVARVRTGELFF.

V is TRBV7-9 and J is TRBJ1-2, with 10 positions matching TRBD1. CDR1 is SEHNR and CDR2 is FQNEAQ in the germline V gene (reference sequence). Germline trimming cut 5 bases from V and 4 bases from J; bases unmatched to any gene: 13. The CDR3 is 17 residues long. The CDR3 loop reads CASSPNGGTGASYGYTF. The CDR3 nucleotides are TGTGCCAGCAGCCCCAATGGAGGGACAGGGGCGAGCTATGGCTACACCTTC.

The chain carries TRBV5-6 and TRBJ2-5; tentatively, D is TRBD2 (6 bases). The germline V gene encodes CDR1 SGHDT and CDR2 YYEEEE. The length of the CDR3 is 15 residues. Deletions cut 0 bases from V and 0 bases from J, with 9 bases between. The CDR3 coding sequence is TGTGCCAGCAGCTTGGCGGGGAGGTACCAAGAGACCCAGTACTTC. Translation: CASSLAGRYQETQYF. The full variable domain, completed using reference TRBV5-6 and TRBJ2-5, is DAGVTQSPTHLIKTRGQQVTLRCSPKSGHDTVSWYQQALGQGPQFIFQYYEEEERQRGNFPDRFSGHQFPNYSSELNVNALLLGDSALYLCASSLAGRYQETQYFGPGTRLLVL.

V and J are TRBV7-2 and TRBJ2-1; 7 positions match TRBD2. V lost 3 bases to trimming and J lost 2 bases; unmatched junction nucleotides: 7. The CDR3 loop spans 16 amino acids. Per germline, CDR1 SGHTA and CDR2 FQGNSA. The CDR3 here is CASSFVAGAPYNEQFF. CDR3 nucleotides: TGTGCCAGCAGCTTTGTAGCGGGTGCCCCCTACAATGAGCAGTTCTTC.

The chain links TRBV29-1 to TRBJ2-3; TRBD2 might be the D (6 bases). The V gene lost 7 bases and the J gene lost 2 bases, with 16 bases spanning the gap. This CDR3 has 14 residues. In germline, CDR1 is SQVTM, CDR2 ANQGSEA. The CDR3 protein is CSAINGRTTDTQYF. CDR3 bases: TGCAGCGCGATCAATGGGAGGACCACAGATACGCAGTATTTT.

The CDR3 sequence is CATLAGGKETQYF. The CDR3 DNA reads as TGCGCCACGTTAGCGGGAGGGAAAGAGACCCAGTACTTC. V gene TRBV10-2 combines with J gene TRBJ2-5; 11 bases are shared with TRBD2. Germline V lookup: CDR1 WSHSY, CDR2 SAAADI. The CDR3 is made up of 13 amino acids. V gave up 10 bases and J gave up 3 bases; unmatched junction bases: 4.